A selection of T cell receptor beta chains follows, all from one sample in a study of T cell responses to AZD1222 COVID-19 vaccine. TCRdb keeps only in-frame clones here, not all; method: immunoSEQ multiplex PCR. In the table there are roughly 150,000 clones, about 91% of which are singletons. Material: peripheral blood, obtained on day 0 of AZD1222 vaccination. The receptor set was obtained from an adult in good health. The CDR3 runs from the conserved cysteine through the conserved F or W. A D gene is named only where the DNA matches it firmly. Rows may omit the clone size; those that give it use once, few, many or a size class.

clone_size	v_call	d_call	j_call	cdr3_nt	cdr3_aa
-	TRBV25-1	-	TRBJ2-3	TGTGCCAGCAGTGAAGGGGGCCGCACAGATACGCAGTATTTT	CASSEGGRTDTQYF
once	TRBV6-5	-	TRBJ1-1	TGTGCCAGCAGTTACGCCGGGACGGGGAACACTGAAGCTTTCTTT	CASSYAGTGNTEAFF
-	TRBV5-6	-	TRBJ1-1	TGTGCCAGCAGCTTGGGATGGTCAGCCATCAACACTGAAGCTTTCTTT	CASSLGWSAINTEAFF
-	TRBV9	TRBD2	TRBJ2-2	TGTGCCAGCAGCTCCCGAGGGGTCGGGAGGGCCGCCGGGGAGCTGTTTTTT	CASSSRGVGRAAGELFF
-	TRBV2	TRBD2	TRBJ2-7	TGTGCCAGCAGTTCCCCGACTAGCGACTCCTACGAGCAGTACTTC	CASSSPTSDSYEQYF
-	TRBV9	TRBD2	TRBJ2-2	TGTGCCAGCAGCGTAGAAACTAGCGGGACCGGGGAGCTGTTTTTT	CASSVETSGTGELFF
-	TRBV3-1/TRBV3-2	-	TRBJ1-1	TGTGCCAGCAGCCAGGCAGGGGTGAACACTGAAGCTTTCTTT	CASSQAGVNTEAFF
-	TRBV7-8	TRBD2	TRBJ2-1	TGTGCCAGCAGCCTAGCGGGGAGGTTTAACAATGAGCAGTTCTTC	CASSLAGRFNNEQFF
-	TRBV30	-	TRBJ1-5	TGTGCCTGGAGCCCCAGCGGTAGTCAGCCCCAGCATTTT	CAWSPSGSQPQHF
-	TRBV30	TRBD1	TRBJ1-5	TGTGCCTGGAGTAAAGGGACAGGGCGGCAACCCCAGCATTTT	CAWSKGTGRQPQHF
-	TRBV12-3/TRBV12-4	-	TRBJ1-3	TGTGCCAGCAGGATTTCTGGAAACACCATATATTTT	CASRISGNTIYF
-	TRBV28	-	TRBJ1-1	TGTGCCAGCAGTTTACCGGCCATGAACACTGAAGCTTTCTTT	CASSLPAMNTEAFF
-	TRBV27	TRBD1	TRBJ1-5	TGTGCCAGCAGAGAGACAGGGGGCTTTGGGGGGCCCCAGCATTTT	CASRETGGFGGPQHF
-	TRBV27	-	TRBJ1-4	TGTGCCAGCAGCAACAGGGAAAGGGGACTGTTTTTT	CASSNRERGLFF
-	TRBV30	-	TRBJ2-6	TGTGCCTGGACAGTGGGGGCTGGGGCCAACGTCCTGACTTTC	CAWTVGAGANVLTF
-	TRBV7-9	TRBD2	TRBJ2-3	TGTGCCAGCAGCCTAAGGGGCCGGGGACTAGCGGGGACAGATACGCAGTATTTT	CASSLRGRGLAGTDTQYF
-	TRBV19	TRBD2	TRBJ2-3	TGTGCCAGTAGGCGGACTAGCGGGGGGGCCGATACGCAGTATTTT	CASRRTSGGADTQYF
-	TRBV10-2	TRBD1	TRBJ2-7	TGCGCCAGCAGCGGGACAGGGGCCGCCTACGAGCAGTACTTC	CASSGTGAAYEQYF
once	TRBV6-5	TRBD1	TRBJ1-3	TGTGCCAGCAGTTCCCAGGACAGGGGCTCTGGAAACACCATATATTTT	CASSSQDRGSGNTIYF
-	TRBV2	-	TRBJ1-5	TGTGCCAGCAGTGAAACGTCGGGCATCTATAGCAATCAGCCCCAGCATTTT	CASSETSGIYSNQPQHF
-	TRBV11-2	-	TRBJ1-1	TGTGCCAGCAGCTTAGGGCCCATCGGGGAAGCTTTCTTT	CASSLGPIGEAFF
-	TRBV7-8	-	TRBJ2-2	TGTGCCAGCAGCTTAGAGTCTCAGGGACGAACCGGGGAGCTGTTTTTT	CASSLESQGRTGELFF
-	TRBV4-1	-	TRBJ2-1	TGCGCCAGCAGCCAAGATTCGGAGGGTGAGCAGTTCTTC	CASSQDSEGEQFF
-	TRBV9	TRBD1	TRBJ1-6	TGTGCCAGCAGCGTAGCACAGGGGAATTCACCCCTCCACTTT	CASSVAQGNSPLHF
once	TRBV3-1/TRBV3-2	-	TRBJ1-1	TGTGCCAGCAGCCATCCGGGGGGGATGGGAGCTTTCTTT	CASSHPGGMGAFF
-	TRBV11-2	-	TRBJ1-1	TGTGCCAGCAACCTGCTGGGGGAGGGCACTGAAGCTTTCTTT	CASNLLGEGTEAFF
once	TRBV18	TRBD1	TRBJ2-5	TGTGCCAGCTCACCACCGGTTCAGGGGGCAGAGACCCAGTACTTC	CASSPPVQGAETQYF
-	TRBV19	-	TRBJ1-1	TGTGCCAGTAGTATCGGTGACACTGGACCCCGAGCTTTCTTT	CASSIGDTGPRAFF
once	TRBV6-1	TRBD1	TRBJ1-6	TGTGCCAGCAGTGAGACAGGGGGCCATAATTCACCCCTCCACTTT	CASSETGGHNSPLHF
-	TRBV11-1	-	TRBJ2-6	TGTGCCAGCAAACTGGACTCTGGGGCCAACGTCCTGACTTTC	CASKLDSGANVLTF
once	TRBV6-5	-	TRBJ2-7	TGTGCCAGCAGTTTCACGGTTAGGAACGAGCAGTACTTC	CASSFTVRNEQYF
-	TRBV18	-	TRBJ1-2	TGTGCCAGCTCACAGAGCCCCTATGGCTACACCTTC	CASSQSPYGYTF
-	TRBV10-3	TRBD2	TRBJ2-5	TGTGCCATCAGTCTAGCGGGGGCCCAAGAGACCCAGTACTTC	CAISLAGAQETQYF
-	TRBV5-1	-	TRBJ2-1	TGCGCCAGCAGCTCCCACACGGGGATGATACTAGGTTCCAATGAGCAGTTCTTC	CASSSHTGMILGSNEQFF
-	TRBV2	-	TRBJ2-5	TGTGCCAGCAGTGAAGGGCAGAGGATGGTGACCCAGTACTTC	CASSEGQRMVTQYF